The sequence of this T cell receptor (beta chain) was determined in a study of blood T cells in healthy people across ages. V lost 2 bases and J lost 8, with 16 bases in between. The CDR3 spans 15 residues. Germline CDR1 is SEHNR and CDR2 is FQNEAQ (reference sequence). Sample-barcoded 5' priming and a J-beta primer mix drove a second PCR of about 7 to 12 cycles. TCRdb used MiXCR to reprocess the 5' RACE reads, holding one entry per CDR3 protein. The sample includes more than 1,400,000 distinct CDR3 sequences, approximately 38% of them seen just once. The J gene is TRBJ2-1, the V gene TRBV7-9, with a possible D match to TRBD1 (6 bases). Sequencing input: blood. This sequence was found in a woman between 18 and 29 years old in good health. The CDR3 reads CASSLLYRDSDEQFF. DNA of the CDR3: TGTGCCAGCAGCTTATTATACAGGGATTCGGATGAGCAGTTCTTC.